Listed below are T cell receptor beta chains from one sample, sequenced in a study of T cell repertoires in cytomegalovirus infection. For these receptors, no antigen is known. MiXCR, applied by TCRdb to the reads, yields one record per CDR3 protein. This sample has about 83,000 distinct CDR3 sequences, with about 29% found just once. Sequencing used CD8+ T cells from cultured PBMCs, obtained from culture after CMV antigen stimulation. All receptors derive from a human donor in good health (CMV status not recorded). Some clones in this sample may be carry-over from other donors' samples. The CDR3 runs from the conserved cysteine through the conserved F or W. A D gene is named only where the DNA matches it firmly. Not all rows give a size; the values are once, few, many and, for expanded clones, a class.

d_gene,v_gene,len,j_gene,abundance,CDR3aa,CDR3nt
NA,TRBV28,17,TRBJ2-6,NA,CASSLLRPSSGANVLTF,TGTGCCAGCAGTTTATTGCGACCGTCCTCTGGGGCCAACGTCCTGACTTTC
TRBD1,TRBV7-8,14,TRBJ1-4,many,CASSLLPGQEKLFF,TGTGCCAGCAGCTTATTACCGGGACAGGAAAAACTGTTTTTT
NA,TRBV27,14,TRBJ2-2,NA,CASSLFTNTGELFF,TGTGCCAGCAGTTTATTCACGAACACCGGGGAGCTGTTTTTT
NA,TRBV9,17,TRBJ1-6,many,CASSPLLESSYNSPLHF,TGTGCCAGCAGCCCTCTCTTGGAAAGCTCCTATAATTCACCCCTCCACTTT
NA,TRBV19,15,TRBJ2-6,NA,CASSIEVGGANVLTF,TGTGCCAGTAGTATAGAAGTAGGAGGGGCCAACGTCCTGACTTTC
NA,TRBV28,15,TRBJ1-1,NA,CASRLSRWVRNEAFF,TGTGCCAGCAGGTTATCGAGGTGGGTCCGAAATGAAGCTTTCTTT
TRBD1,TRBV7-6,15,TRBJ2-5,NA,CASSPRDRGWETQYF,TGTGCCAGCAGCCCTCGGGACAGGGGATGGGAGACCCAGTACTTC
TRBD1,TRBV27,13,TRBJ1-2,NA,CASSLNRGLGYTF,TGTGCCAGCAGTTTAAACAGGGGGCTAGGCTACACCTTC
TRBD2,TRBV7-6,19,TRBJ2-3,NA,CASSPRSRAGGSRTDTQYF,TGTGCCAGCAGCCCCCGGTCTAGGGCGGGAGGGAGTCGAACAGATACGCAGTATTTT
NA,TRBV5-1,14,TRBJ1-2,NA,CASSLAESGVGYTF,TGCGCCAGCAGCTTGGCCGAGTCAGGGGTTGGCTACACCTTC
TRBD1,TRBV28,14,TRBJ1-5,NA,CASRTRQGSQPQHF,TGTGCCAGCAGAACTAGACAGGGCAGCCAGCCCCAGCATTTT
NA,TRBV7-8,13,TRBJ1-5,NA,CASSLVTYQPQHF,TGTGCCAGCAGCTTAGTCACATATCAGCCCCAGCATTTT
NA,TRBV18,14,TRBJ2-1,many,CASSPGSQDNEQFF,TGTGCCAGCTCACCAGGGAGCCAGGACAATGAGCAGTTCTTC
TRBD1,TRBV12-3/TRBV12-4,17,TRBJ1-2,few,CASGPAGGHLLNYGYTF,TGTGCCAGCGGCCCGGCAGGGGGCCATCTTCTTAACTATGGCTACACCTTC
TRBD2,TRBV28,19,TRBJ2-1,NA,CASSSTGTSGGGRWNEQFF,TGTGCCAGCAGTTCCACCGGGACTAGCGGGGGGGGTCGGTGGAATGAGCAGTTCTTC
NA,TRBV7-9,13,TRBJ1-1,NA,CASSPRTRPEAFF,TGTGCCAGCAGCCCCAGGACAAGGCCTGAAGCTTTCTTT
NA,TRBV7-9,17,TRBJ2-6,many,CASSLVSGSPGANVLTF,TGTGCCAGCAGCTTAGTATCAGGCAGCCCTGGGGCCAACGTCCTGACTTTC
NA,TRBV7-2,14,TRBJ1-2,few,CASSPGVRDYGYTF,TGTGCCAGCAGCCCCGGGGTGAGGGACTATGGCTACACCTTC
NA,TRBV2,12,TRBJ2-5,few,CATKGYQETQYF,TGTGCCACCAAGGGCTATCAAGAGACCCAGTACTTC
TRBD1,TRBV28,16,TRBJ1-1,NA,CASSLDPLGDSSEAFF,TGTGCCAGCAGTTTAGATCCCTTGGGGGACAGTTCTGAAGCTTTCTTT
NA,TRBV29-1,14,TRBJ2-2,few,CSVEWRAGTGELFF,TGCAGCGTCGAGTGGCGGGCGGGCACCGGGGAGCTGTTTTTT
NA,TRBV12-3/TRBV12-4,14,TRBJ2-1,few,CAITRGPPYNEQFF,TGTGCCATTACCAGGGGCCCCCCCTACAATGAGCAGTTCTTC
NA,TRBV5-1,14,TRBJ2-2,NA,CASSQPSGTGELFF,TGCGCCAGCAGCCAACCTAGTGGCACCGGGGAGCTGTTTTTT
NA,TRBV12-3/TRBV12-4,14,TRBJ1-1,NA,CASSLAQGNTEAFF,TGTGCCAGCAGTTTAGCACAGGGGAACACTGAAGCTTTCTTT